The 10 T cell receptor beta chains in this list originate from one sample, sequenced in a study of identical twins. TCRdb ran MiXCR on the 5' RACE reads and lists one entry per CDR3 protein. This sample carries more than 1.5 million distinct CDR3 sequences, around 33% of them seen once, and the ten largest clones take approximately 0.25%. Input material: cord blood. Receptors originate from a newborn girl in good health.

The J gene is TRBJ2-6, the V gene TRBV6-2 or TRBV6-3; tentative D call: TRBD1 (6 bases). The CDR3 sequence is 16 residues long. Trimming removed 2 bases from V and 1 base from J, with 9 bases in between. Per germline, CDR1 MNHEY and CDR2 SVGEGT. DNA of the CDR3: TGTGCCAGCAGTTACCCGAGGGGGTCTGGGGCCAACGTCCTGACTTTC. As protein: CASSYPRGSGANVLTF.

This clonotype was found a few times. The chain is built from TRBV7-2 and TRBJ2-1, with D unresolved. Germline CDR1 reads SGHTA; CDR2 reads FQGNSA. The V gene lost 3 bases and the J gene lost 5 bases, with 8 bases spanning the gap. The CDR3 has 13 amino acids. CDR3 nucleotides: TGTGCCAGCAGCTTCCGGATACACAATGAGCAGTTCTTC. Protein product: CASSFRIHNEQFF.

The genes are TRBV12-3 or TRBV12-4 and TRBJ1-2; D is unclear. Trimming removed 5 bases at V and 5 bases at J, with 12 bases between. CDR3 size: 13 residues. Here the CDR3 reads CASSRDPSYGYTF. The CDR3 DNA reads TGTGCCAGCAGTCGGGATCCCTCTTATGGCTACACCTTC.

The sample holds a few counts of this clonotype. The CDR3 is CASSDGLDIVYEQYF. The CDR3, as DNA: TGTGCCAGCAGTGACGGACTGGATATTGTATACGAGCAGTACTTC. The chain employs TRBV6-1 and TRBJ2-7; TRBD2 might be the D (5 bases). The V and J ends lost 3 bases and 4 bases respectively, with 16 bases between them. Germline lookup yields CDR1 MNHNS and CDR2 SASEGT. This CDR3 region has 15 residues.

This clonotype was counted a few times. The chain recombines TRBV4-2 with TRBJ1-2; tentative D call: TRBD1 (6 bases). The V gene's germline CDR1 is LGHNA and CDR2 YNFKEQ. The CDR3 totals 18 residues. V gave up 2 bases and J gave up 3 bases, with 22 bases separating them. The CDR3 DNA is TGTGCCAGCAGCCAAAACTACCATTCAGGGGATAGGGACTATGGCTACACCTTC. Translating gives CASSQNYHSGDRDYGYTF.

The J gene is TRBJ2-7, the V gene TRBV9; D is possibly TRBD1 (6 bases). Germline-derived CDR1 and CDR2 are SGDLS and YYNGEE. This CDR3 region has 15 residues. Trimming stripped 1 base from V and 3 bases from J, with 14 bases between. CDR3 region: CASSVLGQPLYEQYF. DNA of the CDR3: TGTGCCAGCAGCGTACTCGGACAGCCCCTCTACGAGCAGTACTTC.

This sequence joins TRBV7-9 and TRBJ2-7; TRBD2 matches 8 bases. Trimming took 4 bases from V and 2 from J; bases not matched to a gene: 19. The germline V gene encodes CDR1 SEHNR and CDR2 FQNEAQ (reference sequence). The CDR3 consists of 19 residues. CDR3 amino acids: CASSSSKQGLAGQPYEQYF. DNA for the CDR3: TGTGCCAGCAGCTCCTCCAAACAGGGTCTAGCGGGCCAGCCCTACGAGCAGTACTTC.

This clonotype appeared a few times. V gene TRBV11-2 combines with J gene TRBJ2-1, with no clear D. Germline loops: CDR1 SGHAT, CDR2 FQNNGV. Trimming shortened V by 6 bases and J by 8 bases, and 17 bases separated the two germline ends. The CDR3 has 14 amino acids. The CDR3 region is CASRDHSPDHEQFF. The DNA for the CDR3 is TGTGCCAGCAGAGATCACAGTCCAGACCATGAGCAGTTCTTC.

Comment on this clonotype: This clone may be a read error of a much larger clone one base away. This chain joins TRBV3-1 and TRBJ2-1; the D is unclear. Trimming cost V 0 bases and J 10 bases, with 7 bases left between them. CDR1 is LGHDT, CDR2 YNNKEL, per germline (reference sequence). CDR3 length: 12 residues. The CDR3 reads CASSQDQYEQFF. DNA of the CDR3: TGTGCCAGCAGCCAAGACCAGTACGAGCAGTTCTTC.

This clonotype was seen more than once but under ten times. This chain connects TRBV10-2 to TRBJ2-7; TRBD2 matches at 12 bases. Per the germline V gene, CDR1 is WSHSY and CDR2 is SAAADI. The trim removed 6 bases at V and 2 bases at J, leaving 5 bases unmatched. This CDR3 has 15 amino acids. CDR3 sequence: CASRTSGSATYEQYF. The DNA of the CDR3 is TGCGCCAGCAGGACTAGCGGGAGTGCCACCTACGAGCAGTACTTC.